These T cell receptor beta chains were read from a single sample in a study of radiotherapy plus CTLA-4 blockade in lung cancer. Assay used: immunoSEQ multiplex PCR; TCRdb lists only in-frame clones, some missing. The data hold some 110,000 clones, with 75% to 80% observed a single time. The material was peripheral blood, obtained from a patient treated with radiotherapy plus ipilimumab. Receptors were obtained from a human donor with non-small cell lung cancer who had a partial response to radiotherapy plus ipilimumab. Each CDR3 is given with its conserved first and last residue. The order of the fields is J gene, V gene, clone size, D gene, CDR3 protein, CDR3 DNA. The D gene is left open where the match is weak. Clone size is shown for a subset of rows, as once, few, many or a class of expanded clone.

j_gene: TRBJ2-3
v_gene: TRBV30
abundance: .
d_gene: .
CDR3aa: CAWNRADTDTQYF
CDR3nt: TGTGCCTGGAACAGGGCAGACACAGATACGCAGTATTTT

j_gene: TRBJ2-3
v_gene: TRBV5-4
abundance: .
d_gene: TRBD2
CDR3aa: CASSRPPTSGSGYTQYF
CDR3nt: TGTGCCAGCAGCCGCCCCCCAACTAGCGGGAGCGGGTATACGCAGTATTTT

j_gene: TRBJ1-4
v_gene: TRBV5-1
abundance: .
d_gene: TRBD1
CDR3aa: CASSLRTGEEKLFF
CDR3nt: TGCGCCAGCAGCTTGAGGACAGGGGAAGAAAAACTGTTTTTT

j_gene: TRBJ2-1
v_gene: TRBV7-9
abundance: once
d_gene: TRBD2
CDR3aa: CASSLGGLAGVDEQFF
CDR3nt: TGTGCCAGCAGCTTAGGTGGACTAGCGGGAGTGGATGAGCAGTTCTTC

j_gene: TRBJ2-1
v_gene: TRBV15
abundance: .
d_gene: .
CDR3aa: CATSRGDSLYNEQFF
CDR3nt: TGTGCCACCAGCAGAGGAGACAGTCTCTACAATGAGCAGTTCTTC

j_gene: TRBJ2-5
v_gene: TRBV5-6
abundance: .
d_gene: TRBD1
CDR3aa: CASSLVGQGGRQYF
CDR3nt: TGTGCCAGCAGCTTGGTAGGACAGGGGGGTCGGCAGTACTTC

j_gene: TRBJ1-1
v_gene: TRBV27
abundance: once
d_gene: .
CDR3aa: CASGAAVTEAFF
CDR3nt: TGTGCCAGCGGGGCAGCCGTCACTGAAGCTTTCTTT

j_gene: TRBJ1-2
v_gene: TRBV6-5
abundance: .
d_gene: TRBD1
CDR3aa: CASSSPGQVNYGYTF
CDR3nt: TGTGCCAGCAGTAGCCCGGGACAGGTTAACTATGGCTACACCTTC

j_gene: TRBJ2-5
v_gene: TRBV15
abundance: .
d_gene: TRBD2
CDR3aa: CATSRRSGGAETQYF
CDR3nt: TGTGCCACCAGCAGACGCAGCGGGGGGGCGGAGACCCAGTACTTC

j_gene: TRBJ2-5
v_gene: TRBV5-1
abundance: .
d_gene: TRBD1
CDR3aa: CASSLPTGREETQYF
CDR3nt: TGCGCCAGCAGCTTACCGACAGGGCGTGAGGAGACCCAGTACTTC

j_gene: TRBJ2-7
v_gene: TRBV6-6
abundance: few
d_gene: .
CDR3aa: CASSSFQSYEQYF
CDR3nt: TGTGCCAGCAGTTCCTTTCAGTCCTACGAGCAGTACTTC

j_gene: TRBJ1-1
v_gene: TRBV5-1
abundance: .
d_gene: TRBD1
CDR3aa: CASSQGQPSKAEAFF
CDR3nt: TGCGCCAGCAGCCAGGGACAGCCCTCTAAAGCTGAAGCTTTCTTT

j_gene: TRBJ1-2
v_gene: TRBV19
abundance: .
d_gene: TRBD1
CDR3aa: CASSRTGFGYTF
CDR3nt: TGTGCCAGTAGTAGGACAGGGTTTGGCTACACCTTC

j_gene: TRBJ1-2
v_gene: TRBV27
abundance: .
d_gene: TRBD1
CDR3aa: CASSTGTVSGYTF
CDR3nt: TGTGCCAGCAGTACTGGGACAGTTAGTGGCTACACCTTC

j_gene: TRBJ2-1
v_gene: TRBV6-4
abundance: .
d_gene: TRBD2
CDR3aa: CASSPFRLADVNEQFF
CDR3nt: TGTGCCAGCAGCCCGTTCCGCCTAGCGGATGTCAATGAGCAGTTCTTC

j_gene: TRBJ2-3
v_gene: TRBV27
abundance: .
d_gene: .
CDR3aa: CASSLLTSPDTQYF
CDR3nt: TGTGCCAGCAGTTTATTAACTAGCCCAGATACGCAGTATTTT

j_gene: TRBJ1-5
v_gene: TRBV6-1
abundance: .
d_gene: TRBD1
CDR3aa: CASSEGNRGHQPQHF
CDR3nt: TGTGCCAGCAGTGAAGGGAACAGGGGGCATCAGCCCCAGCATTTT

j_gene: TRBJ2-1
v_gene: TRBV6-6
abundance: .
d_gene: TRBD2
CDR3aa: CASRTGASGEQFF
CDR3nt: TGTGCCAGCAGAACCGGGGCTAGCGGCGAGCAGTTCTTC

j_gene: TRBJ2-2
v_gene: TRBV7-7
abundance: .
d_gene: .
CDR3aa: CASSQDYTGELFF
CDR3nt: TGTGCTAGCAGCCAAGACTATACCGGGGAGCTGTTTTTT

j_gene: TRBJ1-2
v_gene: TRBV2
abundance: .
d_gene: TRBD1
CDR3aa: CASSLGQGAPNGYTF
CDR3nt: TGTGCCAGCAGTTTGGGACAGGGGGCCCCCAATGGCTACACCTTC